This T cell receptor (beta chain) derives from a study of multiple sclerosis patients with progressive multifocal leukoencephalopathy. The study's findings and limits: Expanded clones at PML onset predated and persisted through natalizumab therapy. Lower normalized Shannon entropy suggested reduced TRB diversity in most PML patients.

TCRdb keeps only in-frame clones here, not all; method: immunoSEQ multiplex PCR. The sample has 25,000 to 35,000 clones; almost 95% are singletons. Time point specified: before natalizumab initiation. All PML patients were female, and all patients had earlier interferon beta. To note about this clone: Its specificity is not known.

Sequencing was done on a sample of PBMCs. This sequence originates from a man aged 25 to 40 with multiple sclerosis.

The CDR3 DNA reads TGTGCCAGCAGCCTCTGGACGGGGAGGACAGATACGCAGTATTTT. The encoded protein is CASSLWTGRTDTQYF. The V gene is TRBV14, the J gene TRBJ2-3; a weak D match, TRBD2 (6 bases). CDR3 length: 15 amino acids. V was shortened by 4 bases and J by 3 bases, with 14 bases between the two germline ends. Germline V gives CDR1 SGHDN, CDR2 FVKESK.